One TCR beta chain is described in this entry. The antigen remains undetermined. This sample is part of a study of cytomegalovirus exposure and HLA in healthy donors. Study findings and constraints: While the bulk of TCR sequences proved rare, some public TCRs turned up in many donors. In an earlier analysis, productive rearrangement rates for most beta V segments clustered near 87% or 30%. Association of under 20,000 TCR beta sequences with HLA alleles was found at 0.05 false discovery rate in a later analysis. A link between a missense DCLRE1C variant and TCR beta V- and J-gene trimming emerged from a later analysis.

Both 60 Vbeta primers and 13 Jbeta primers went into the PCR. Sequencing used immunoSEQ multiplex PCR; TCRdb keeps in-frame clones, though not all of them. Found here are 55,000 to 75,000 clones, about 81% of them singletons; the top ten hold under 8%. Germline lookup yields CDR1 LNHNV and CDR2 YYDKDF (reference sequence). This CDR3 comprises 16 residues. Germline trimming cut 5 bases from V and 5 bases from J; bases unmatched to any gene: 9. The chain has TRBV15 and TRBJ2-2, with 9 bases identical to TRBD1. Specimen: PBMCs. The clonotype comes from a man aged 30 to 39 in good health and CMV-seropositive. CDR3 coding DNA: TGTGCCACCAGCCATTCCGGGACAGGGCGAACCGGGGAGCTGTTTTTT. The encoded protein is CATSHSGTGRTGELFF.